What follows describes a single T cell receptor (beta chain). The data are from a study of T cell changes during pregnancy in multiple sclerosis. This CDR3 comprises 16 residues. The repertoire was sequenced with immunoSEQ multiplex PCR; TCRdb's copy has only in-frame clones and lacks some. The sample yields more than 65,000 clones, roughly nine tenths seen once. The chain recombines TRBV21-1 with TRBJ2-7; the table assigns TRBD1, which was not confirmed against the DNA. TRBV21-1 is a listed pseudogene. The sequencing here drew on CD4+ T cells from peripheral blood mononuclear cells, taken before pregnancy. The origin of this receptor is a female donor with multiple sclerosis, enrolled in a pregnancy study. CDR3 nucleotide sequence: TGTGCCAGCAAACGTAGAAAACAGGGGCCCGACTGCGAGCAGTACTTC. Its translation is CASKRRKQGPDCEQYF.